A selection of T cell receptor beta chains follows, all from one sample in a study of cytotoxic CD8 clonotypes in ibrutinib-treated CLL. Sequencing was performed with immunoSEQ multiplex PCR; in TCRdb, only in-frame clones are kept and a portion is missing. The sample includes some 350,000 clones, 67% of them seen just once. The source was PBMCs, collected after 36 months of ibrutinib treatment. The receptors shown here come from a human donor with chronic lymphocytic leukemia. CDR3s include the opening cysteine and the closing phenylalanine or tryptophan. A D gene is named only where the DNA matches it firmly. Expanded clones get a size class; other rows say once, few or many, or leave the size out.

CDR3nt | CDR3aa | d_gene | v_gene | abundance | j_gene
TGTGCCAGCAGCTTTGGACCCGAGCAGTACTTC | CASSFGPEQYF | - | TRBV11-2 | - | TRBJ2-7
TGTGCCAGCAGCGGCAACCGGGACGTTGGCTCCTACGAGCAGTACTTC | CASSGNRDVGSYEQYF | - | TRBV9 | - | TRBJ2-7
TGCAGCGTTGAAGATCAAAGAGGGTACGAGCAGTACTTC | CSVEDQRGYEQYF | - | TRBV29-1 | - | TRBJ2-7
TGTGCCAGCAGTGAAGTGTCTCGGCTCCTCCTCGGCAGGCACTATGGCTACACCTTC | CASSEVSRLLLGRHYGYTF | - | TRBV6-1 | - | TRBJ1-2
TGCGCCAGCAGCTTGGACAGGGGCGGTCAGCCCCAGCATTTT | CASSLDRGGQPQHF | TRBD1 | TRBV5-1 | - | TRBJ1-5
TGTGCCAGTAGTATCACGAGCGGTGGTGAAAAACTGTTTTTT | CASSITSGGEKLFF | - | TRBV19 | - | TRBJ1-4
TGTGCCAGCAGTTCCCTCGACAGGGGCTGGGAAAAACTGTTTTTT | CASSSLDRGWEKLFF | TRBD1 | TRBV27 | few | TRBJ1-4
TGTGCCAGCAGCTCAGTTATTTCCTACGAGCAGTACTTC | CASSSVISYEQYF | - | TRBV7-2 | - | TRBJ2-7
TGTGCCATCAGTGAGGGTGACAGACTCTACGAGCAGTACTTC | CAISEGDRLYEQYF | - | TRBV10-3 | - | TRBJ2-7
TGTGCCAGCAGCTCCTTAGGACAGGGGTTGTTTCGAGGGCAAGAGACCCAGTACTTC | CASSSLGQGLFRGQETQYF | TRBD1 | TRBV5-6 | once | TRBJ2-5
TGTGCCAGCAGCCAAGGAGTCTACGACAGGGTCACTGAAGCTTTCTTT | CASSQGVYDRVTEAFF | TRBD1 | TRBV4-2 | - | TRBJ1-1
TGTGCCAGCAGCAACGGGACTGACAATCAGCCCCAGCATTTT | CASSNGTDNQPQHF | - | TRBV21-1 | many | TRBJ1-5
TGTGCCAGCAGGCATCAGGGGGCGAGGGGGACCCAGTACTTC | CASRHQGARGTQYF | TRBD1 | TRBV13 | - | TRBJ2-5
TGTGCCAGTAGTATCGGAGGTAGCGGGGCCTACGAGCAGTACTTC | CASSIGGSGAYEQYF | TRBD2 | TRBV19 | - | TRBJ2-7
TGTGCCACCAGCAGCCGTCACAGGGAGTTACAAGAGACCCAGTACTTC | CATSSRHRELQETQYF | - | TRBV15 | - | TRBJ2-5
TGCGCCAGCAGCCAACTTGACCGCTCTGGAAACACCATATATTTT | CASSQLDRSGNTIYF | - | TRBV4-1 | - | TRBJ1-3
TGTGCCAGCAGTCCCGGGGGAGGTCCTGGCACAGATACGCAGTATTTT | CASSPGGGPGTDTQYF | - | TRBV27 | - | TRBJ2-3
TGTGCCACCAGCAGGGACAGGGGGCTTTCGACTGAAGCTTTCTTT | CATSRDRGLSTEAFF | TRBD1 | TRBV15 | - | TRBJ1-1
TGTGCCAGCAGTGAAGGCGACTTGTGGTATGGCTACACCTTC | CASSEGDLWYGYTF | - | TRBV2 | few | TRBJ1-2
TGTGCCAGCAGGGTAGCGGGGGCCTCCACAGATACGCAGTATTTT | CASRVAGASTDTQYF | TRBD2 | TRBV6-1 | - | TRBJ2-3
TGTGCCATCAGCAGGACAGACTACGAGCAGTACTTC | CAISRTDYEQYF | - | TRBV10-3 | - | TRBJ2-7
TGCGCCAGCAGCCCGCACCGGGACATCTATGGCTACACCTTC | CASSPHRDIYGYTF | - | TRBV5-1 | - | TRBJ1-2
TGCAGCGGGCCTAAAGCGGGAGGGGTCCCGTACGAGCAGTACTTC | CSGPKAGGVPYEQYF | TRBD2 | TRBV29-1 | - | TRBJ2-7
TGCAGCGTAGCCGGGCCCAGTTTGTACGAGCAGTACTTC | CSVAGPSLYEQYF | - | TRBV29-1 | few | TRBJ2-7
TGTGCCAGCAGCCCCCGTCCGGGACAGGGTTTTTTGGAGCAGTTCTTC | CASSPRPGQGFLEQFF | TRBD1 | TRBV7-3 | - | TRBJ2-1
TGTGCCAGCAGCCCTTTCGTGGGGACTGAAGCTTTCTTT | CASSPFVGTEAFF | - | TRBV9 | - | TRBJ1-1
TGTGCCATCAGCGCCGGACTAGCGGGAGGATATCAAGAGACCCAGTACTTC | CAISAGLAGGYQETQYF | TRBD2 | TRBV10-3 | - | TRBJ2-5
TGCAGTGCTAGTGGGCTCCATGGCTACACCTTC | CSASGLHGYTF | - | TRBV20-1 | - | TRBJ1-2
TGCGCCAGCAGCTGGCGAGGCGGGGGAGGCACAGATACGCAGTATTTT | CASSWRGGGGTDTQYF | TRBD2 | TRBV5-1 | - | TRBJ2-3
TGCGCCAGCAGCCACCCGGACAGGAACACTGAAGCTTTCTTT | CASSHPDRNTEAFF | - | TRBV4-1 | - | TRBJ1-1
TGTGCCAGCAGCCTGGGACTAGCGGGGGGCCGGGGCACAGATACGCAGTATTTT | CASSLGLAGGRGTDTQYF | TRBD2 | TRBV5-4 | - | TRBJ2-3
TGTGCCAGTAGTATTACAGGGCACTACGAGCAGTACTTC | CASSITGHYEQYF | - | TRBV19 | few | TRBJ2-7
TGTGCCAGCAGTGAAGTCGGACTCCCATGGGGCGAGCAGTACTTC | CASSEVGLPWGEQYF | - | TRBV25-1 | - | TRBJ2-7
TGTGCCAGCAGCGTAGAGGTCTCGATCACAGATACGCAGTATTTT | CASSVEVSITDTQYF | - | TRBV9 | - | TRBJ2-3
TGTGCCAGCAGTCGCCGGACAGGGGGCGCGGGGGATGGCTACACCTTC | CASSRRTGGAGDGYTF | TRBD1 | TRBV27 | - | TRBJ1-2
TGTGCCAGCAGTGAGGTTCGGCTAGCGGGATGGAATGAGCAGTTCTTC | CASSEVRLAGWNEQFF | TRBD2 | TRBV2 | - | TRBJ2-1
TGTGCCAGCAGCTACGGAGCAGGGGGGTCCTACGAGCAGTACTTC | CASSYGAGGSYEQYF | - | TRBV11-2 | - | TRBJ2-7
TGTGCCAGCAGCCCGGACAGTCTCTCTGGAAACACCATATATTTT | CASSPDSLSGNTIYF | - | TRBV7-9 | - | TRBJ1-3
TGTGCCAGCAGCTCAGCCCGTCAAGAGACCCAGTACTTC | CASSSARQETQYF | - | TRBV11-2 | - | TRBJ2-5
TGTGCCAGCAGCCCGAGGACCAAGTCTGGAAACACCATATATTTT | CASSPRTKSGNTIYF | - | TRBV7-9 | - | TRBJ1-3
TGTGCCACAGGACAGGCGCTGGGGGCCGGGGAGCTGTTTTTT | CATGQALGAGELFF | TRBD1 | TRBV10-3 | few | TRBJ2-2
TGTGCCAGCAGCCAGCACGGCGCAGGGGATGGCTACACCTTC | CASSQHGAGDGYTF | - | TRBV9 | few | TRBJ1-2
TGTGCCAGCAGTCCTAGGGCCCCCCTAGCGGGAGGGACCAAAAACATTCAGTACTTC | CASSPRAPLAGGTKNIQYF | TRBD2 | TRBV27 | few | TRBJ2-4
TGCAGCGTCCGCACGCGCGATGGCTACACCTTC | CSVRTRDGYTF | - | TRBV29-1 | - | TRBJ1-2
TGCGCCAGCAGCGGGGGGACAGGGGTCCTACCCTACGAGCAGTACTTC | CASSGGTGVLPYEQYF | TRBD1 | TRBV5-1 | - | TRBJ2-7
TGTGCCAGCAGCCCACCGGGACTAGCGGGGTCCGGGGAGCTGTTTTTT | CASSPPGLAGSGELFF | TRBD2 | TRBV7-2 | - | TRBJ2-2
TGCGCCAGCAGCCTCTTCCCCGAGCAGTACTTC | CASSLFPEQYF | - | TRBV4-1 | - | TRBJ2-7
TGCGCCAGCAGCCAAGAATTCCCGGGACTTCTTTCCTACGAGCAGTACTTC | CASSQEFPGLLSYEQYF | - | TRBV4-3 | - | TRBJ2-7
TGCGCCAGCAGCCAAGCTGACAGGGGCAACTATGGCTACACCTTC | CASSQADRGNYGYTF | TRBD1 | TRBV4-1 | - | TRBJ1-2
TGTGCCAGCAGTAAGGGGGCGAGCAATCAGCCCCAGCATTTT | CASSKGASNQPQHF | TRBD1 | TRBV6-6 | - | TRBJ1-5
TGTGCCAGCAGCCCACGGAGGACTGAAGCTTTCTTT | CASSPRRTEAFF | - | TRBV7-2 | - | TRBJ1-1
TGTGCCAGCAGCGTCGGGGGACAGTACCAAGAGACCCAGTACTTC | CASSVGGQYQETQYF | - | TRBV4-2 | - | TRBJ2-5
TGTGCCAGCACCCTACTCCCCCCCCGCAGGATGATGAACACTGAAGCTTTCTTT | CASTLLPPRRMMNTEAFF | - | TRBV6-7 | - | TRBJ1-1
TGCACCAGCAGCCAGGTTAGCCTAGCGGGGGACTCCTACAATGAGCAGTTCTTC | CTSSQVSLAGDSYNEQFF | - | TRBV1 | - | TRBJ2-1